Included here is one T cell receptor (beta chain) sequence, with context. The antigen is not known. The data stem from a study of vaccination and CD4 T cells after COVID-19. Across the study: The control cultures got either a CEFX pool, an HIV-1 Nef pool, or no peptide at all.

Sample treatment: roughly 10-day PBMC culture with coronavirus spike peptide pools or control peptides (ViraFEST assay). Before Alpha, Beta and Delta appeared in the US, convalescents tested positive (March–December 2020). Deletions cut 3 bases from V and 4 bases from J, with 15 bases between. Germline V gives CDR1 SGHTA, CDR2 FQGNSA. This CDR3 comprises 16 residues. Oncomine TCR Beta short-read sequencing was applied to DNA from cultured CD4+ T cells. TCRdb passed the PCR reads through MiXCR, listing each CDR3 protein once. The sample carries roughly 9,900 distinct CDR3 sequences, about half recorded once.

This clonotype was obtained from a human donor who had recovered from COVID-19. V gene TRBV7-2 combines with J gene TRBJ2-2; D is unclear. Material for sequencing was CD4+ T cells from blood, cultured in vitro. CDR3 protein: CASSFAASGITGELFF. The CDR3 DNA follows: TGTGCCAGCAGCTTTGCGGCTAGTGGGATCACCGGGGAGCTGTTTTTT.